Listed here is a single TCR beta chain. This clone was seen a few times. The antigen it recognizes is unknown. No clone much larger than this one lies a single base away; base qualities are absent. The source of the sample is a study of cytomegalovirus exposure and HLA in healthy donors (TCRdb year 2017). Broadly, across the study: In an earlier analysis of some 550 of the donors, around 290 Gb of sequence data and about 110 million unique TCR beta sequences from roughly 180 million T cells were reported. A later analysis re-analyzed previously published TCR beta repertoires from roughly 600 donors and added high-resolution HLA genotyping to study TCR occurrence patterns. The study used immunosequencing to profile the T cell repertoires of approximately 650 subjects and linked those repertoires to cytomegalovirus serostatus. All discovery cohort repertoires had been generated using a single sequencing platform. The number of typed donors differed by locus: about 629-640 for A, B, C, DRB1 and DQB1; some 500 for DQA1; approximately 600 for DPA1; and around 490 for DPB1. The study aimed to test whether cataloging public T cell receptors could reveal signatures of past pathogen exposure. The later analysis used no new phenotypic data to find candidate immune exposures, relying instead on TCR beta sequences and their occurrence across donors. Besides the first cohort of around 670 subjects, a separate validation cohort made up of 120 different subjects was used. To predict cytomegalovirus infection status, the study brought together high-throughput TCR immunosequencing, statistical association of individual TCRs with disease status, and machine learning. HLA typing included class I and class II loci at four-digit resolution. An earlier analysis of about 620 of the donors applied high-throughput TCR beta sequencing to assess whether each TCR beta V gene segment acted as functional or pseudogenic. Of the 350 to 450 genotyped donors, more than 75% were placed in the genetic ancestry cluster associated with self-reported Caucasian donors. Donor age, sex, ethnicity and CMV serostatus were collected together with the repertoire data. A later genetic analysis used genome-wide SNP genotypes for about three fifths of the 666 donors, treating that subset as a discovery cohort. Roughly 5 DR-DQ haplotypes were handled as single units for association and clustering because linkage in the cohort was strong. Among a few hundred genotyped donors of the cohort, an average of roughly 240,000 unique TCR beta nucleotide sequences were sequenced per donor, around 20% of them non-productive. About 300 gigabases of sequencing data and tens of millions of unique TCR sequences were included in an early release covering several hundred HLA-typed donors. What the research found in general, with its limitations: A later analysis associated approximately 17,000 TCR beta sequences with specific HLA alleles at a false discovery rate of 0.05. A group of highly shared sequence variants was considered likely to be a technical artifact of the sequencing pipeline. Linkage disequilibrium might explain the correlated functional status among segregating V segments, but an unknown experimental factor could not be excluded. A later genetic analysis associated a missense DCLRE1C variant with V-gene and J-gene trimming of TCR beta chains, and an independent cohort replicated the association. Compared with equally common non-associated chains, HLA-associated TCR beta chains in a later analysis were more clonally expanded and had lower generation probabilities. A later analysis found that most CMV-associated TCR beta chains appeared HLA-restricted, with HLA associations seemingly driven largely by CMV exposure. Cytomegalovirus status was reported to be diagnosed by the classifier with high specificity and sensitivity in both the original and validation cohorts. Assigning TCR associations to individual alleles was difficult when HLA alleles, especially DR and DQ, strongly co-occurred. This cohort had only TCR beta chains sequenced, and the lack of alpha or paired-chain data limited which features could be detected. Because HLA typing was missing for some donors at each locus, association tests included only the typed subset. Across donors, most TCR sequences were observed very rarely, whereas some public TCRs were present in many individuals. The authors suggested that the approach could potentially be generalized to other disease states and immunological phenotypes. Because counts were too low, seventeen rarely observed V segments, including chromosome 9 orphons, were excluded from the earlier analysis of 500 to 700 of the donors. A total of 164 TCR beta chains were listed by the study as associated with cytomegalovirus. In an earlier analysis of 587 of the donors, most TCR beta V segments were observed in productive rearrangements about 87% or about 30% of the time, broadly matching IMGT annotations. Sequencing depth was assumed to be roughly uniform across donors in the presence/absence analyses, though that assumption may not hold. A later genetic analysis reported fewer N-insertions in productive TCRs among donors in an Asian-associated ancestry cluster than the roughly 700-donor mean. A further reported finding was that TCR beta sequences accurately predicted the HLA-A and HLA-B alleles for most subjects in the first cohort. A later analysis reported that several top co-occurrence clusters appeared linked to parvovirus B19, influenza, CMV and Epstein-Barr virus. The only immune exposure information available for the cohort was CMV serostatus. In vitro tests confirmed that a few of the cytomegalovirus-associated TCR beta chains recognize cytomegalovirus antigens. A later analysis found that TCR association rates varied across HLA loci, with DRB1 alleles showing the most associated TCRs and HLA-C alleles the fewest.

To prepare the library, the immunoSEQ multiplex PCR assay was applied. For the multiplex PCR, a mixture combining 60 forward primers for TCR Vbeta segments and 13 reverse primers for TCR Jbeta segments was used. Amplification of the CDR3 region of rearranged TCR beta genes was performed with a multiplex PCR assay on genomic DNA. Amplified TCR beta libraries were sequenced as 87-base-pair reads on the Illumina HiSeq System. The authors' analysis ran thus. Across the 670 or so repertoires, a later analysis counted 80 million or so unique TCR beta chains, roughly 11 million of which were shared by at least two donors. Raw reads were error-corrected and collapsed into unique sequences with a nearest-neighbor algorithm that merged closely related sequences to remove PCR and sequencing errors. To assign V, D and J gene segments, CDR3 sequences were aligned to IMGT reference sequences. For a sequence to be retained, at least a six-nucleotide match to both a V gene segment and a J gene segment was required. A rearrangement counted as productive if the CDR3 had no stop codons and remained in frame with V and J, and every other rearrangement counted as non-productive. Following IMGT convention, CDR3 was defined as the stretch from the second conserved V-encoded cysteine to the conserved J-encoded phenylalanine. The earlier analysis of about 610 of the donors excluded sequences that lacked an unambiguous match to a single V gene segment. In an earlier analysis of 587 of the donors, V segments were called functional above 56.7% productive rearrangements and were called segregating when the between-donor standard deviation exceeded 5%. To diagnose cytomegalovirus status from the catalog of TCR beta chain sequences, a statistical classification framework was built. A later analysis assigned V and J genes by comparing TCR nucleotide sequences with IMGT/GENE-DB human TR gene sequences. A later analysis assigned CDR3 sequences and most-parsimonious VDJ recombination scenarios with the TCRdist pipeline. In a later analysis, each TCR beta chain was defined by its CDR3 amino acid sequence together with its V-gene family, and reads lacking a unique V-gene family were excluded. To address suspected cross-contamination and a sequencing artifact, a later analysis removed over 500 highly shared, low-generation-probability nucleotide sequences. In a later analysis, a clonal expansion index was calculated for each public chain from normalized within-repertoire ranks of inferred template counts. In a later analysis, generation probabilities were computed with a VDJ recombination model fitted to out-of-frame rearrangements, and the resulting probabilities were checked against IGoR. Hypergeometric tests were used in a later analysis to score TCR-TCR, TCR-HLA and TCR-CMV co-occurrence, with a repertoire-size bias correction applied to the TCR pairs. To estimate false discovery rates, a later analysis permuted the HLA or CMV assignments 20 times. In a later analysis, co-occurring TCRs were grouped using DBSCAN, with TCRdist sequence similarity added in when clustering inside HLA-allele-positive subsets. Repertoires with fewer than 30,000 or more than 120,000 public chains were left out of co-occurrence clustering, as were a few repertoires with anomalous nucleotide sharing. Drawn from immuneACCESS, this table holds only the in-frame rearrangements with V and J called that TCRdb kept. Clones are partly lost; checked studies trace under half to an unresolved V gene and leave the rest unexplained. V and J calls and clone size are those listed in that table; D and trimming were worked out from the DNA. Across this sample there are around 210,000 clones, with roughly 81% seen only once. Roughly 0.26% of the sample lies in the top ten.

The cohort consisted of some 730 healthy bone marrow donors. At the time of sampling, all cohort members were nominally healthy, though unrecorded immune exposures were likely present. The donor was CMV seronegative and was included in the group of several hundred seronegative cohort members. Each donor provided a peripheral blood sample, and peripheral blood mononuclear cells were used for TCR beta sequencing. Genomic DNA extraction from the blood cell samples was performed with the Qiagen DNeasy Blood Extraction Kit. The clonotype was recovered from a girl aged 2 to 10 in good health and CMV-seronegative. Sequencing used PBMCs.

The DNA is as follows: TGTGCCAGCAGTTTATCGAGGCGGGGAGGGCTTAACACTGAAGCTTTCTTT. Translated, it reads CASSLSRRGGLNTEAFF. This chain joins TRBV27 to TRBJ1-1; the D gene cannot be named for sure. The CDR3 covers 17 residues, taking in both the cysteine and the phenylalanine. Only the CDR3 part of the read is kept: 51 bases, read in frame from the first base. Trimming takes 0 bases from V and 2 bases from J, and the germline ends sit 16 bases apart. Based on the germline V gene (reference sequence), the CDR1 and CDR2 sequences are MNHEY and SMNVEV.